The 16 T cell receptor beta chains presented below share a single source sample, sequenced in a study of cytomegalovirus exposure and HLA in healthy donors. PCR amplification relied on 60 Vbeta primers (plus 13 Jbeta primers). The table came from immunoSEQ multiplex PCR; TCRdb's copy has only in-frame clones and leaves some out. The repertoire has under 200,000 clones, around 75% of them found once; the top ten carry about 4.9%. The sample taken for sequencing was PBMCs. These receptor sequences come from a male donor in good health and CMV-seronegative.

The chain joins TRBV6-5 to TRBJ1-5; no firm D call. Trimming shortened V by 1 base and J by 3 bases, and 10 bases separated the two germline ends. Germline V gene data show CDR1 as MNHEY and CDR2 as SVGAGI. The CDR3 extends over 15 amino acids. CDR3 in amino acids: CASSYWPPFNQPQHF. CDR3 bases: TGTGCCAGCAGTTACTGGCCCCCGTTCAATCAGCCCCAGCATTTT.

The CDR3 region is CASSPRVENLPGNTIYF. The CDR3 DNA follows: TGTGCCAGCTCACCACGGGTGGAGAATCTACCTGGAAACACCATATATTTT. J is TRBJ1-3 and V is TRBV18; the D is unclear. CDR1 and CDR2 from the germline V gene are KGHSH and LQKENI. The CDR3 covers 17 residues. The germline V and J ends were trimmed by 1 base and 2 bases, with 15 bases remaining between them. The full variable domain, with the rest looked up from reference TRBV18 and TRBJ1-3, is NAGVMQNPRHLVRRRGQEARLRCSPMKGHSHVYWYRQLPEEGLKFMVYLQKENIIDESGMPKERFSAEFPKEGPSILRIQQVVRGDSAAYFCASSPRVENLPGNTIYFGEGSWLTVV.

V gene TRBV4-3 combines with J gene TRBJ2-3, with 12 positions matching TRBD2. Germline assignment: CDR1 LGHNA and CDR2 YSLEER. The CDR3 length is 15 residues. The J segment lost 2 bases and the V segment lost 6 bases, leaving 3 bases of the junction unmatched. The CDR3 loop is CASSRTSGVTDTQYF. The CDR3 DNA reads as TGCGCCAGCAGTCGGACTAGCGGGGTCACAGATACGCAGTATTTT.

The V call is TRBV5-5, the J call TRBJ2-7; 7 nucleotides match TRBD1. CDR3 length equals 15 residues. CDR1 SGHKS and CDR2 YYEKEE come from the germline V gene (reference sequence). Trimming cost V 0 bases and J 4 bases; bases outside gene matches: 7. DNA of the CDR3: TGTGCCAGCAGCTTGGCAACAGGGGCGCAATACGAGCAGTACTTC. Its translation: CASSLATGAQYEQYF. Full variable domain (rest looked up from reference TRBV5-5 and TRBJ2-7): DAGVTQSPTHLIKTRGQQVTLRCSPISGHKSVSWYQQVLGQGPQFIFQYYEKEERGRGNFPDRFSARQFPNYSSELNVNALLLGDSALYLCASSLATGAQYEQYFGPGTRLTVT.

The chain has TRBV7-6 and TRBJ2-1; TRBD2 aligns across 13 bases. Losses at the gene ends were 8 bases for V and 8 bases for J; bases not matched to a gene: 6. CDR3 length: 14 amino acids. CDR1 and CDR2 from the germline V gene are SGHVS and FNYEAQ. CDR3: CASGDGLAGDEQFF. The CDR3 DNA sequence: TGTGCCAGCGGAGACGGACTAGCGGGGGATGAGCAGTTCTTC.

This clone has just one count. The chain links TRBV29-1 to TRBJ2-7; 16 nucleotides agree with TRBD2. The V gene end was trimmed by 6 bases and the J gene end by 6 bases; junction bases not matched to a gene: 14. The germline CDR1 and CDR2 sequences are SQVTM and ANQGSEA. CDR3 length equals 17 residues. The CDR3 spells CSVPGLAGGRALSEQYF. The CDR3, as DNA: TGCAGCGTGCCGGGACTAGCGGGAGGGAGGGCCCTCTCCGAGCAGTACTTC.

This clone was seen a few times. The V and J genes are TRBV6-4 and TRBJ2-2; 10 positions agree with TRBD2. This CDR3 has 16 amino acids. J lost 9 bases, V lost 0 bases, and 7 bases had no gene match. Germline CDR1 is MRHNA and CDR2 is SNTAGT. Written as DNA, the CDR3 is TGTGCCAGCAGTGACTCCAGCGGGGGGGGACCCTGGGAGCTGTTTTTT. Encoded protein: CASSDSSGGGPWELFF.

This chain joins TRBV6-9 and TRBJ1-1; possibly TRBD1 for D (6 bases). Trimming cost V 9 bases and J 6 bases, with 14 bases left between them. The CDR3 consists of 12 residues. Germline V gives CDR1 MNHGY, CDR2 SVAAGI. As DNA, the CDR3 is TGTGCCAGGGACAGACCTCCGTCTGAAGCTTTCTTT. Translation gives CARDRPPSEAFF.

This clone was detected only once. The genes are TRBV5-1 and TRBJ2-7; 9 nucleotides agree with TRBD2. J lost 0 bases, V lost 3 bases, and 4 bases had no gene match. From germline, CDR1 is SGHRS and CDR2 YFSETQ. The CDR3 is made up of 15 amino acids. The CDR3 region has the DNA TGCGCCAGCAGCTCAGGACTAGCGAGCTCCTACGAGCAGTACTTC. This sequence encodes CASSSGLASSYEQYF.

This chain uses TRBV6-5 with TRBJ1-2; 9 bases are a match to TRBD1. Germline CDR1 and CDR2: MNHEY and SVGAGI. This CDR3 comprises 12 residues. V gave up 5 bases and J gave up 8 bases; unmatched junction bases: 3. This CDR3 is CASSTTGGGYTF. The CDR3 nucleotides read TGTGCCAGCAGTACTACAGGGGGCGGCTACACCTTC.

This clone was observed a few times. Just one base apart from a much larger clone, this may be a read error. CDR3 sequence (DNA): TGTGCCAGCAGCCCCGCGGAGGCTAGAGTGGAAGCTTTCTTT. Its translation: CASSPAEARVEAFF. The chain links TRBV7-5 to TRBJ1-1. TRBV7-5 is a pseudogene segment. The CDR3 is 14 residues long.

The rearrangement links TRBV7-3 to TRBJ2-5; 8 bases line up with TRBD2. This CDR3 is 15 amino acids long. V lost 5 bases and J lost 2; bases outside the gene matches: 7. Germline values: CDR1 SGHTA, CDR2 FQGTGA. CDR3 in DNA: TGTGCCAGCAGCCCGAGCGGGAGCTCTCAAGAGACCCAGTACTTC. Amino acid sequence: CASSPSGSSQETQYF.

This clone is a singleton in its sample. The V and J genes are TRBV19 and TRBJ2-7; D gene unclear. This CDR3 region has 13 residues. V gave up 2 bases and J gave up 5 bases, with 10 bases separating them. From germline, CDR1 is LNHDA and CDR2 SQIVND (reference sequence). The CDR3 nucleotides read TGTGCCAGTAGTATAACACGTCAGGACGAGCAGTACTTC. This gives the protein CASSITRQDEQYF. Together with reference TRBV19 and TRBJ2-7, the CDR3 gives the full variable domain: DGGITQSPKYLFRKEGQNVTLSCEQNLNHDAMYWYRQDPGQGLRLIYYSQIVNDFQKGDIAEGYSVSREKKESFPLTVTSAQKNPTAFYLCASSITRQDEQYFGPGTRLTVT.

This clone was observed once. V usage is TRBV9 and J usage is TRBJ2-3, with D tentatively TRBD1 (7 bases). The CDR3 has 15 residues. The V and J ends lost 3 bases and 6 bases respectively, with 17 bases between them. In germline, CDR1 is SGDLS, CDR2 YYNGEE. The CDR3 sequence is CASSGLGGGGDTQYF. In DNA form, the CDR3 reads TGTGCCAGCAGCGGACTAGGAGGGGGCGGGGATACGCAGTATTTT.

The CDR3 loop reads CASQVESTQYF. DNA for the CDR3: TGTGCCAGTCAAGTGGAGAGTACGCAGTATTTT. The V call is TRBV19, the J call TRBJ2-3; D is unclear. V shed 8 bases and J shed 8 bases, with 11 bases lying between them. The CDR3 loop spans 11 amino acids. Germline CDR1 reads LNHDA; CDR2 reads SQIVND (reference sequence).

J is TRBJ2-1 and V is TRBV6-5; 9 nucleotides agree with TRBD2. The CDR3 runs 16 residues. Germline V gives CDR1 MNHEY, CDR2 SVGAGI. The V and J ends lost 0 bases and 1 base, in that order; junction bases with no gene match: 1. CDR3 in amino acids: CASSYSAGGSYNEQFF. The CDR3 DNA follows: TGTGCCAGCAGTTACTCCGCGGGAGGGTCCTACAATGAGCAGTTCTTC.